The 9 T cell receptor beta chains listed next were all sequenced from one sample in a study of radiation and T cells in renal cell carcinoma. Time point of the sample: blood 2 weeks post-SBRT. Treatment noted: 15 Gy SBRT to primary tumor, nephrectomy 4 weeks later. This table comes from immunoSEQ multiplex PCR, and its TCRdb copy is limited to in-frame clones, with some not included. The sample comprises tens of thousands of clones, around three quarters of which are singletons, and roughly 7% rests with the top ten. Sequenced material: blood, taken from a patient whose treatment included radiotherapy and nephrectomy. The receptor source for this set is a man in his 60s with renal cell carcinoma.

The chain links TRBV21-1 to TRBJ1-5; no DNA check was done on the table's D call, TRBD1. TRBV21-1 has pseudogene status. The CDR3 consists of 14 residues. For the CDR3, the DNA is TGTGCCAGCAGGGGACAGGGGGGCAATCAGCCCCAGCATTTT. It yields the protein CASRGQGGNQPQHF.

V and J are TRBV7-9 and TRBJ1-1; 9 nucleotides match TRBD1. Per the germline V gene, CDR1 is SEHNR and CDR2 is FQNEAQ (reference sequence). The CDR3 length is 14 residues. V gave up 4 bases and J gave up 5 bases; unmatched junction bases: 5. This CDR3 reads CASSSGQGRTEAFF. The CDR3 region has the DNA TGTGCCAGCAGCTCAGGACAGGGGAGGACTGAAGCTTTCTTT. Full variable domain (outside the CDR3, taken from reference TRBV7-9 and TRBJ1-1): DTGVSQNPRHKITKRGQNVTFRCDPISEHNRLYWYRQTLGQGPEFLTYFQNEAQLEKSRLLSDRFSAERPKGSFSTLEIQRTEQGDSAMYLCASSSGQGRTEAFFGQGTRLTVV.

The chain uses TRBV18 and TRBJ1-1; 8 bases align to TRBD1. Germline-derived CDR1 and CDR2 are KGHSH and LQKENI. Trimming took 6 bases from V and 4 from J; bases not matched to a gene: 7. The CDR3 consists of 14 residues. The CDR3 coding sequence is TGTGCCAGCTCTCCGAGACAGGGGACCACTGAAGCTTTCTTT. This encodes CASSPRQGTTEAFF.

This sequence joins TRBV11-2 and TRBJ1-2; D gene ambiguous. V was cut by 4 bases and J by 2 bases, with 23 bases left in between. The CDR3 has 18 residues. Per germline, CDR1 SGHAT and CDR2 FQNNGV. The CDR3, as DNA: TGTGCCAGCAGCTCCTCACAATCGGGGTGGGGAAGAAACTATGGCTACACCTTC. Amino acid sequence: CASSSSQSGWGRNYGYTF. Drawing the rest from reference TRBV11-2 and TRBJ1-2, the complete variable domain is EAGVAQSPRYKIIEKRQSVAFWCNPISGHATLYWYQQILGQGPKLLIQFQNNGVVDDSQLPKDRFSAERLKGVDSTLKIQPAKLEDSAVYLCASSSSQSGWGRNYGYTFGSGTRLTVV.

The table lists this clone with a count of one. V usage is TRBV6-5 and J usage is TRBJ2-2, with a tentative D call TRBD2 (5 bases). The CDR3 runs to 16 residues. The V and J ends lost 1 base and 0 bases respectively, with 9 bases between them. Germline V CDR1 and CDR2: MNHEY, SVGAGI. CDR3 bases: TGTGCCAGCAGTTACTTTGACTACGCGAACACCGGGGAGCTGTTTTTT. Translation: CASSYFDYANTGELFF.

The rearrangement uses TRBV25-1 and TRBJ2-3, with TRBD1 as a possible D gene (6 bases). CDR3 length equals 16 residues. Germline CDR1 reads MGHDK; CDR2 reads SYGVNS. Between the trimmed V and J ends, which lost 2 bases and 5 bases, there was a span of 17 bases. CDR3 nucleotides: TGTGCCAGCAGTGAACGACAGGATCGGAACCAAGATACGCAGTATTTT. Its translation: CASSERQDRNQDTQYF.

J is TRBJ2-3 and V is TRBV2; 14 positions agree with TRBD2. This CDR3 has 15 residues. Germline CDR1 reads SNHLY; CDR2 reads FYNNEI. V lost 10 bases to trimming and J lost 4 bases; unmatched junction nucleotides: 7. The CDR3 coding sequence is TGTGCCACCCCCCGGACTAGCGGGGGGCCAGATACGCAGTATTTT. Its protein product is CATPRTSGGPDTQYF.

J is TRBJ2-3 and V is TRBV6-1; no clear D gene. Germline assignment: CDR1 MNHNS and CDR2 SASEGT. V was shortened by 1 base and J by 6 bases, with 5 bases between the two germline ends. The CDR3 sequence is 12 residues long. The CDR3 DNA reads as TGTGCCAGCAGTGAAGTGGGGGATACGCAGTATTTT. Its protein is CASSEVGDTQYF.

The J gene is TRBJ1-4, the V gene TRBV10-1; TRBD1 aligns across 11 bases. V shed 3 bases and J 6 bases; nucleotides not matched to a gene: 6. The CDR3 runs 16 residues. In germline, CDR1 is WNHNN, CDR2 SYGVQD (reference sequence). The CDR3 reads CASSDVRDRGYEKLFF. The CDR3 nucleotides are TGCGCCAGCAGTGACGTTCGGGACAGGGGGTATGAAAAACTGTTTTTT.